Shown below are 21 T cell receptor beta chains from a single sample sequenced in a study of T cells after yellow fever vaccination. TCRdb called the 5' RACE reads again in MiXCR, with one record for every CDR3 protein. Here the sample spans around 300,000 distinct CDR3 sequences, roughly 4% being singletons. The sequenced sample was PBMCs, obtained 5 days after the yellow fever booster vaccination. The source of these receptors is a young man who received the YFV17D yellow fever vaccine.

The chain links TRBV10-3 to TRBJ2-5; 11 bases fit TRBD2. This CDR3 has 16 amino acids. The trim removed 1 base at V and 2 bases at J, leaving 3 bases unmatched. Per germline, CDR1 ENHRY and CDR2 SYGVKD. The CDR3 DNA sequence: TGTGCCATCAGTGAGTGGCTAGCGGGGGGACAAGAGACCCAGTACTTC. It is translated as CAISEWLAGGQETQYF.

The chain is built from TRBV25-1 and TRBJ1-1, with D tentatively TRBD1 (5 bases). The CDR3 totals 12 residues. V lost 7 bases, J lost 11 bases, and 17 bases lay in between. The germline gives CDR1 MGHDK, CDR2 SYGVNS. The CDR3 region is CASTYTTGRAFF. Here the CDR3 DNA reads TGTGCCAGCACCTACACTACGGGGCGGGCTTTCTTT.

The gene calls are TRBV12-3 or TRBV12-4 and TRBJ1-5; D is undetermined. Trimming removed 6 bases at V and 6 bases at J, with 18 bases between. The CDR3 sequence is 15 residues long. The CDR3: CASSSGPQAGQPQHF. In nucleotides, the CDR3 is TGTGCCAGCAGCTCTGGACCCCAGGCGGGTCAGCCCCAGCATTTT.

This clonotype was seen many times. V and J are TRBV10-3 and TRBJ1-4, with 8 bases aligning to TRBD1. J gave up 7 bases and V 6 bases, and 10 bases lay outside the gene matches. The CDR3 has 15 amino acids. CDR1 is ENHRY, CDR2 SYGVKD, per germline. CDR3 region: CAISESTGAAEKLFF. The CDR3 coding sequence is TGTGCCATCAGCGAATCGACAGGGGCAGCTGAAAAACTGTTTTTT.

A few counts support this clonotype. This chain connects TRBV28 to TRBJ2-3; D is unresolved. The germline V gene encodes CDR1 MDHEN and CDR2 SYDVKM. CDR3 length equals 12 residues. V was trimmed by 5 bases and J by 4 bases, leaving 7 bases between them. The CDR3 DNA reads TGTGCCAGCAGTCCGGTAGCAGATACGCAGTATTTT. It encodes CASSPVADTQYF. The whole variable domain, filled in from reference TRBV28 and TRBJ2-3, reads DVKVTQSSRYLVKRTGEKVFLECVQDMDHENMFWYRQDPGLGLRLIYFSYDVKMKEKGDIPEGYSVSREKKERFSLILESASTNQTSMYLCASSPVADTQYFGPGTRLTVL.

V gene TRBV7-9 combines with J gene TRBJ1-2, with D uncertain. CDR1 and CDR2 from the germline V gene are SEHNR and FQNEAQ (reference sequence). There are 13 residues in the CDR3. V gave up 0 bases and J gave up 7 bases, with 9 bases separating them. CDR3 sequence: CASSLAPTFGYTF. The CDR3 nucleotides are TGTGCCAGCAGCTTAGCCCCTACCTTTGGCTACACCTTC.

This clonotype was seen only once. The rearrangement links TRBV3-1 to TRBJ2-3; maybe TRBD2 (5 bases). Germline-derived CDR1 and CDR2 are LGHDT and YNNKEL (reference sequence). The CDR3 is made up of 16 amino acids. Trimming shortened V by 1 base and J by 6 bases, and 17 bases separated the two germline ends. This CDR3 is CASSQVKGAWEDTQYF. For the CDR3, the DNA is TGTGCCAGCAGCCAAGTGAAGGGAGCCTGGGAGGATACGCAGTATTTT.

Ten or more counts support this clonotype. The chain joins TRBV7-9 to TRBJ1-1, with a tentative D call TRBD1 (5 bases). There are 13 residues in the CDR3. Germline-derived CDR1 and CDR2 are SEHNR and FQNEAQ (reference sequence). V lost 5 bases and J 2 bases, leaving 9 bases between the germline ends. The CDR3 protein is CASSRDGNTEAFF. DNA for the CDR3: TGTGCCAGCAGCCGGGACGGAAACACTGAAGCTTTCTTT.

The chain couples TRBV5-1 to TRBJ2-3, with TRBD2 matching 7 bases. Per the germline V gene, CDR1 is SGHRS and CDR2 is YFSETQ. CDR3 length: 15 residues. The V gene end was trimmed by 0 bases and the J gene end by 4 bases; junction bases not matched to a gene: 5. For the CDR3, the DNA is TGCGCCAGCAGCTTGGGAGCGGGGTCTCCAGATACGCAGTATTTT. It yields the protein CASSLGAGSPDTQYF.

In this sample, this clonotype turned up many times. The chain links TRBV6-5 to TRBJ1-6; D ambiguous. Trimming removed 5 bases from V and 6 bases from J, with 20 bases in between. Germline CDR1 and CDR2: MNHEY and SVGAGI. The CDR3 extends over 17 amino acids. The CDR3 nucleotides read TGTGCCAGCAGTCCCCGACCTGAAATATTACTTAATTCACCCCTCCACTTT. It translates to CASSPRPEILLNSPLHF.

This clonotype was observed a few times. V is TRBV4-1 and J is TRBJ2-5; D may be TRBD1 or TRBD2 (5 bases each). V lost 2 bases and J lost 5, with 15 bases in between. The CDR3 length is 15 residues. In germline, CDR1 is MGHRA, CDR2 YSYEKL. In DNA, the CDR3 is TGCGCCAGCAGCCAAACTGACATCGAGGGGGAGACCCAGTACTTC. Translating it yields CASSQTDIEGETQYF.

This clonotype was recorded at least ten times. CDR3: CASSLSAGGTEAFF. DNA of the CDR3: TGTGCCAGCAGTTTATCGGCAGGAGGGACTGAAGCTTTCTTT. The chain combines TRBV27 with TRBJ1-1; D call uncertain. V was pared by 0 bases and J by 5 bases, with 10 bases between. The CDR3 runs to 14 residues. Germline CDR1 MNHEY, CDR2 SMNVEV (reference sequence).

This clonotype appeared a few times. The chain combines TRBV5-5 with TRBJ1-1, with a tentative D call TRBD1 (5 bases). The CDR3 loop spans 14 amino acids. Per germline, CDR1 SGHKS and CDR2 YYEKEE (reference sequence). Trimming left V 2 bases short and J 6 bases short, with 14 bases between. CDR3 residues: CASSLEGTPPEAFF. The CDR3 nucleotides read TGTGCCAGCAGCTTAGAGGGGACGCCCCCTGAAGCTTTCTTT.

This clonotype was recorded many times. The J gene is TRBJ2-5, the V gene TRBV5-1; 9 nucleotides line up with TRBD2. Unmatched junction bases numbered 8, after V lost 4 bases and J lost 7 bases. This CDR3 is built from 14 residues. From germline, CDR1 is SGHRS and CDR2 YFSETQ. The CDR3 reads CASSPGTSPPTQYF. In nucleotides, the CDR3 is TGCGCCAGCAGCCCAGGGACTAGCCCTCCGACCCAGTACTTC.

The chain carries TRBV12-3 or TRBV12-4 and TRBJ2-5; no definite D call. This CDR3 spans 12 amino acids. V was trimmed by 7 bases and J by 7 bases, leaving 13 bases between them. The CDR3 protein is CASTLGPSTQYF. In nucleotides, the CDR3 is TGTGCCAGCACCCTAGGCCCCTCGACCCAGTACTTC.

This clonotype was detected many times. The genes are TRBV5-1 and TRBJ2-1; perhaps TRBD2 as D (6 bases). Germline values: CDR1 SGHRS, CDR2 YFSETQ. Trimming took 0 bases from V and 6 from J, leaving 13 bases between them. The CDR3 has 15 amino acids. The CDR3 nucleotides read TGCGCCAGCAGCTTGGGCAGCGGGTTCCGCAATGAGCAGTTCTTC. Translation gives CASSLGSGFRNEQFF.

The chain links TRBV27 to TRBJ1-1; D is ambiguous. The CDR3 totals 17 residues. V lost 5 bases and J 1 base, leaving 20 bases between the germline ends. Germline CDR1 and CDR2: MNHEY and SMNVEV (reference sequence). The CDR3 bases are TGTGCCAGCAGTCAGACCTACTTCCGGGCCCCGAACACTGAAGCTTTCTTT. Translated, it gives CASSQTYFRAPNTEAFF.

This clonotype turned up a few times. The gene calls are TRBV12-3 or TRBV12-4 and TRBJ2-7; D is unclear. The CDR3 has 13 amino acids. Trimming removed 8 bases at V and 0 bases at J, with 11 bases between. The CDR3 is CASGRKGSYEQYF. CDR3 in DNA: TGTGCCAGCGGGCGAAAGGGCTCCTACGAGCAGTACTTC.

This clonotype turned up a few times. The genes are TRBV3-1 and TRBJ2-1; D remains ambiguous. Between the trimmed V and J ends, which lost 1 base and 9 bases, there was a span of 16 bases. The CDR3 length is 15 residues. Germline-derived CDR1 and CDR2 are LGHDT and YNNKEL (reference sequence). The CDR3 DNA follows: TGTGCCAGCAGCCAAGGCTGGACGGCGGAAGCTGAGCAGTTCTTC. Translation gives CASSQGWTAEAEQFF.

The gene calls are TRBV25-1 and TRBJ2-7, with TRBD1 identical over 7 bases. V trimming: 1 base; J trimming: 2 bases; junction bases outside the gene matches: 8. Germline V gene data show CDR1 as MGHDK and CDR2 as SYGVNS. This CDR3 is built from 16 residues. The CDR3 coding sequence is TGTGCCAGCAGTGAATTTTGTCCAGGGACAGCCTACGAGCAGTACGTC. Translating it yields CASSEFCPGTAYEQYV.

This rearrangement joins TRBV27 to TRBJ2-3; D uncertain. V lost 3 bases to trimming and J lost 4 bases, with 14 bases between them. From germline, CDR1 is MNHEY and CDR2 SMNVEV (reference sequence). This CDR3 spans 15 amino acids. The CDR3 DNA reads as TGTGCCAGCAGTTTCTGGGGTAGTCGTGCAGATACGCAGTATTTT. Translated, it gives CASSFWGSRADTQYF.